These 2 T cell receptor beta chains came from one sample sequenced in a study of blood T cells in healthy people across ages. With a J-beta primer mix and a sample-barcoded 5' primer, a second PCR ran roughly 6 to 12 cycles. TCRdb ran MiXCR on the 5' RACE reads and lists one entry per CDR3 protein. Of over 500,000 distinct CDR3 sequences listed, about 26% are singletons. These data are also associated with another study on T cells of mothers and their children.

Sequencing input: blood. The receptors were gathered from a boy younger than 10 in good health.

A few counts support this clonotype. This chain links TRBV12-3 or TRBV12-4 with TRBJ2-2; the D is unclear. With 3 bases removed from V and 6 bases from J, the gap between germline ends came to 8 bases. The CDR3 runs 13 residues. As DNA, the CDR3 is TGTGCCAGCAGTTTGCCGCCGTCCGGGGAGCTGTTTTTT. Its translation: CASSLPPSGELFF.

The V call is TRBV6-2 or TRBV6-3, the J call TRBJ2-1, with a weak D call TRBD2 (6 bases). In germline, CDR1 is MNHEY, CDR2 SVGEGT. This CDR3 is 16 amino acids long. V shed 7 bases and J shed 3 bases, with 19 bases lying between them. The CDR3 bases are TGTGCCAGCAACGAACTCGGGACTCCCAACTACAATGAGCAGTTCTTC. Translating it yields CASNELGTPNYNEQFF.